This paragraph covers one T cell receptor beta chain sequence. Produced via immunoSEQ multiplex PCR; TCRdb's table is partial and in-frame only. The table records some 350,000 clones, over 80% of them present only once. V was clipped by 6 bases and J by 3 bases; unmatched bases: 5. CDR1 is MRHNA and CDR2 is SNTAGT in the germline V gene. The length of the CDR3 is 14 residues. The sample is drawn from a study of blood T cell repertoires in COVID-19. Sequencing was done on a sample of peripheral blood. V and J are TRBV6-4 and TRBJ2-7; 10 nucleotides align to TRBD2. The TCR originated in a woman aged 50 to 60 with COVID-19, enrolled during active disease. CDR3 protein: CASRGLAAFYEQYF. CDR3 DNA: TGTGCCAGCAGAGGACTAGCGGCCTTCTACGAGCAGTACTTC.